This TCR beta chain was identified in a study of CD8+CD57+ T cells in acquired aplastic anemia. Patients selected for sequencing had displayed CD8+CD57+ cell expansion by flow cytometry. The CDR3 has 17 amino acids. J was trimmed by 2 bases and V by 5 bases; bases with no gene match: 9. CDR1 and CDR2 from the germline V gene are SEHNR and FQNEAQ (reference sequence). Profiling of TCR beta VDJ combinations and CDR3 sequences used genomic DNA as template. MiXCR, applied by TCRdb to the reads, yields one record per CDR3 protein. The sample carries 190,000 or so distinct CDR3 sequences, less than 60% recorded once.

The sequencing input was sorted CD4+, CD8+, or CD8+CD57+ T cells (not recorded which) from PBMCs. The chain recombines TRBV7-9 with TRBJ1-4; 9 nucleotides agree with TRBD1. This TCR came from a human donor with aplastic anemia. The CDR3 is CASSPGTGSRTNEKLFF. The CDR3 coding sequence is TGTGCCAGCAGCCCGGGGACAGGGAGTAGGACTAATGAAAAACTGTTTTTT.